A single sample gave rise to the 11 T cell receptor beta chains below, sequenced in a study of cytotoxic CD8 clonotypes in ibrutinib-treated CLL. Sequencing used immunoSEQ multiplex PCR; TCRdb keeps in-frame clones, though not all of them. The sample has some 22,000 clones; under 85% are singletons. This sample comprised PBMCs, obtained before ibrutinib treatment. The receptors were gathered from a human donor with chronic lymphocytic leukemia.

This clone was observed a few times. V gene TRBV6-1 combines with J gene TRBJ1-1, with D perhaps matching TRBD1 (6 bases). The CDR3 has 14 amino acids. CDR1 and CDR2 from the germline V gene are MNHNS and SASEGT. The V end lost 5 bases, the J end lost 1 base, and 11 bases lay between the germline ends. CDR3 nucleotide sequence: TGTGCCAGCAGTTTCGGGACAAAGAACACTGAAGCTTTCTTT. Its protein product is CASSFGTKNTEAFF.

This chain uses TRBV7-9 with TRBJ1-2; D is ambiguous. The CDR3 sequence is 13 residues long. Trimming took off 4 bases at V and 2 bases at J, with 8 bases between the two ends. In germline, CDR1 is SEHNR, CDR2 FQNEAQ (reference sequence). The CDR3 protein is CASSSPRNYGYTF. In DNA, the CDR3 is TGTGCCAGCAGCTCCCCCCGAAACTATGGCTACACCTTC.

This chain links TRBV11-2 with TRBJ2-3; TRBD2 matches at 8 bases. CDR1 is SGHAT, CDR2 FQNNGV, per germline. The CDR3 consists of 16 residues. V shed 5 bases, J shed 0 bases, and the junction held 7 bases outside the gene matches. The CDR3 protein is CASSVSGMGSTDTQYF. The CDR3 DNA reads TGTGCCAGCAGCGTTAGCGGGATGGGCAGCACAGATACGCAGTATTTT.

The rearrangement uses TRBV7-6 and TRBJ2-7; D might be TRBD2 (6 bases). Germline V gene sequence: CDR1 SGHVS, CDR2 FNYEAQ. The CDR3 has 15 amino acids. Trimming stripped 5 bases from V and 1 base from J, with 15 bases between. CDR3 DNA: TGTGCCAGCAGCCGCGGGACGGGGGTTTCCTACGAGCAGTACTTC. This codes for CASSRGTGVSYEQYF.

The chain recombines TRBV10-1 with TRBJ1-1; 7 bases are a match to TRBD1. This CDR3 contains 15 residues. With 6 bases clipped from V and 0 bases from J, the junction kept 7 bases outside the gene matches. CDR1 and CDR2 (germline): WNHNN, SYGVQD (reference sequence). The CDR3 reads CASREDRAMNTEAFF. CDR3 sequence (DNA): TGCGCCAGCAGGGAAGACAGGGCCATGAACACTGAAGCTTTCTTT.

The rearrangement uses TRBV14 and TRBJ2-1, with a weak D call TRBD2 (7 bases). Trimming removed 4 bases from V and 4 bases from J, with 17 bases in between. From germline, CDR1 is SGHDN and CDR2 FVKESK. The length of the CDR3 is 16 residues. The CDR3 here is CASSLLGGGDYNEQFF. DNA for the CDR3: TGTGCCAGCAGCCTCTTAGGAGGGGGGGATTACAATGAGCAGTTCTTC.

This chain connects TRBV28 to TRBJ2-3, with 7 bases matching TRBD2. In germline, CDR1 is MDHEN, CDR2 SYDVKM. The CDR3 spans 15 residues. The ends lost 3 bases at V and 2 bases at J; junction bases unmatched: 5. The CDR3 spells CASSLPSGITDTQYF. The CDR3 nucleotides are TGTGCCAGCAGTTTGCCTAGCGGTATCACAGATACGCAGTATTTT.

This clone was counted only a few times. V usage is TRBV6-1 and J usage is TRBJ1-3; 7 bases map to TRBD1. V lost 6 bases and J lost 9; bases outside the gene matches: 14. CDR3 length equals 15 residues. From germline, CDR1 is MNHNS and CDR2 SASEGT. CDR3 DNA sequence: TGTGCCAGCAGCTCCACAGGGGCCCCGGAGGGCACCATATATTTT. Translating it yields CASSSTGAPEGTIYF.

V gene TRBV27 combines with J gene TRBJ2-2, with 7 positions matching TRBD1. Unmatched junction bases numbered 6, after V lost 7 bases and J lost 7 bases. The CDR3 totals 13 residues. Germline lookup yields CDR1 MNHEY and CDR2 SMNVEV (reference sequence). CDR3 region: CASKTGAGGELFF. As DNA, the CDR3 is TGTGCCAGCAAAACAGGGGCGGGCGGGGAGCTGTTTTTT.

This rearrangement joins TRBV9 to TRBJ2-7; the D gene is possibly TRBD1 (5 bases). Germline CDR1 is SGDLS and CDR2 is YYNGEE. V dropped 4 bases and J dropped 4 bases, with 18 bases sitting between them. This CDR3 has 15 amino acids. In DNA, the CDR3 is TGTGCCAGCAGCCCGAGCCCGACAGTTTATTACGAGCAGTACTTC. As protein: CASSPSPTVYYEQYF.

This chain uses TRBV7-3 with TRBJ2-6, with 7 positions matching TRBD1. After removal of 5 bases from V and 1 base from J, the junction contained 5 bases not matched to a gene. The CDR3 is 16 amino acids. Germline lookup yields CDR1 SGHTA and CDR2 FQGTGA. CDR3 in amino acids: CASSQSGGSGANVLTF. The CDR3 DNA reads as TGTGCCAGCAGCCAATCAGGGGGATCTGGGGCCAACGTCCTGACTTTC.